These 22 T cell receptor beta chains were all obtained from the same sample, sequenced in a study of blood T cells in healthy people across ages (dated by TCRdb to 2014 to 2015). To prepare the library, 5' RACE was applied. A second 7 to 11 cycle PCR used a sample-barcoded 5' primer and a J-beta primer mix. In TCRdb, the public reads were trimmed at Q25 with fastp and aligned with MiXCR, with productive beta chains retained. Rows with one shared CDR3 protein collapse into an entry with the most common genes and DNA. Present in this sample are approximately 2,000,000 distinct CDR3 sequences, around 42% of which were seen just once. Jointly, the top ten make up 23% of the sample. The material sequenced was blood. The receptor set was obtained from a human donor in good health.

This CDR3 reads CASSTRTGSTDTQYF. The CDR3 DNA is TGTGCCAGCAGCACCCGGACAGGGAGCACAGATACGCAGTATTTT. The gene calls are TRBV7-9 and TRBJ2-3; 8 nucleotides match TRBD1. V was clipped by 5 bases and J by 0 bases; unmatched bases: 4. This CDR3 is 15 amino acids long. Germline CDR1 is SEHNR and CDR2 is FQNEAQ (reference sequence).

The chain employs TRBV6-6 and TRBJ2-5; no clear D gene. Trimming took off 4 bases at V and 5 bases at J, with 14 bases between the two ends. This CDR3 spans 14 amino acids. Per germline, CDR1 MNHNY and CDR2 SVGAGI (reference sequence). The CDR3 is CASSWLPLGETQYF. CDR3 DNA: TGTGCCAGCAGTTGGCTGCCCCTCGGGGAGACCCAGTACTTC.

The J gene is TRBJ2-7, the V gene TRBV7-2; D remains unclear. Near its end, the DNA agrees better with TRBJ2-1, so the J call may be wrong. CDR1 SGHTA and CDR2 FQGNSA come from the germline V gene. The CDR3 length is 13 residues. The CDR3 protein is CASSLAHTREQFF. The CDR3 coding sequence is TGTGCCAGCAGCTTAGCCCACACGAGAGAGCAGTTCTTC.

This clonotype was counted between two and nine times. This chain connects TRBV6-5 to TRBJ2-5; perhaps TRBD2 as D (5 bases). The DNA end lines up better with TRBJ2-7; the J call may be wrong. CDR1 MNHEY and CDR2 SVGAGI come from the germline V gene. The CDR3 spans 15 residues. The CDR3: CASSTRRGSLAEQYF. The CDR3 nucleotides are TGTGCCAGCAGTACCCGAAGAGGGTCCCTTGCCGAGCAGTACTTC.

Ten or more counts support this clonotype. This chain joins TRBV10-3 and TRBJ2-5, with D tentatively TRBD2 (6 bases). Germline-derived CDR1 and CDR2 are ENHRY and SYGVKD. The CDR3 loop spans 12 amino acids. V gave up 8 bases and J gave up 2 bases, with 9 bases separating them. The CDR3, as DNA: TGTGCCATCCGGGGGAGTCAAGAGACCCAGTACTTC. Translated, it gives CAIRGSQETQYF.

CDR3 bases: TGTGCCAGCAGGGCGGGGACTCCTGGGGGACGGGATGAGCAGTTCTTC. Translating gives CASRAGTPGGRDEQFF. The chain links TRBV27 to TRBJ2-1; D perhaps matches TRBD2 (6 bases). CDR1 is MNHEY, CDR2 SMNVEV, per germline (reference sequence). This CDR3 comprises 16 residues. V was pared by 6 bases and J by 8 bases, with 23 bases between.

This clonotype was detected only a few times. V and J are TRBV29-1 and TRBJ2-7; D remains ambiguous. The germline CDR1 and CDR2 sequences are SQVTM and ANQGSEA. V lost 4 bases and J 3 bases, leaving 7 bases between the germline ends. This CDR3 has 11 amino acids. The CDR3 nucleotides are TGCAGCGTTGCTCACGACTACGAGCAGTACTTC. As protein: CSVAHDYEQYF.

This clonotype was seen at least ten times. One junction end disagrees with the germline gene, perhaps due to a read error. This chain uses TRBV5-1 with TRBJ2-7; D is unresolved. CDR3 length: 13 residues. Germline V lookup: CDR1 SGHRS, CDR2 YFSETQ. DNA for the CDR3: TGTGCCAGCAGCTTAGCCCAAGCCTACGAGCAGTACTTC. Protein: CASSLAQAYEQYF. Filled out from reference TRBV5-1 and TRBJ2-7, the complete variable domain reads KAGVTQTPRYLIKTRGQQVTLSCSPISGHRSVSWYQQTPGQGLQFLFEYFSETQRNKGNFPGRFSGRQFSNSRSEMNVSTLELGDSALYLCASSLAQAYEQYFGPGTRLTVT.

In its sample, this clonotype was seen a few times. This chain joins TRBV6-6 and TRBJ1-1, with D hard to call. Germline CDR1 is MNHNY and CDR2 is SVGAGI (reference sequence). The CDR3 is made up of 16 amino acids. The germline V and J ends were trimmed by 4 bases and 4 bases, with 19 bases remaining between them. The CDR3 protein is CASSSPFEGLGTEAFF. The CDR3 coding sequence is TGTGCCAGCAGTTCCCCCTTTGAAGGATTGGGCACTGAAGCTTTCTTT.

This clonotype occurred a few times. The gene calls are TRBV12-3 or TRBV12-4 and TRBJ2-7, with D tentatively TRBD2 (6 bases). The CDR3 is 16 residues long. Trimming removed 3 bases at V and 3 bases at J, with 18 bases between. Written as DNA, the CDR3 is TGTGCCAGCAGTTTGGGATGGGCGGCGGGGTTCTACGAGCAGTACTTC. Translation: CASSLGWAAGFYEQYF.

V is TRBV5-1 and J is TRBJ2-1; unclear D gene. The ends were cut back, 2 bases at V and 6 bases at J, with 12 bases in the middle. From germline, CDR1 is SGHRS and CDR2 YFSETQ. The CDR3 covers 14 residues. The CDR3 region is CASSFRAPSNEQFF. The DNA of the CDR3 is TGCGCCAGCAGCTTCCGGGCCCCGAGCAATGAGCAGTTCTTC. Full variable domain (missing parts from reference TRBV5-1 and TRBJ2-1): KAGVTQTPRYLIKTRGQQVTLSCSPISGHRSVSWYQQTPGQGLQFLFEYFSETQRNKGNFPGRFSGRQFSNSRSEMNVSTLELGDSALYLCASSFRAPSNEQFFGPGTRLTVL.

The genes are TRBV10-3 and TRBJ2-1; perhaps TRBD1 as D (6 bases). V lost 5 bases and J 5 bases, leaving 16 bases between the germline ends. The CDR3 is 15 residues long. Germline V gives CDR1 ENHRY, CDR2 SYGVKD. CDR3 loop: CAISPGNQGNNEQFF. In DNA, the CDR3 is TGTGCCATCAGTCCGGGGAACCAGGGGAACAATGAGCAGTTCTTC.

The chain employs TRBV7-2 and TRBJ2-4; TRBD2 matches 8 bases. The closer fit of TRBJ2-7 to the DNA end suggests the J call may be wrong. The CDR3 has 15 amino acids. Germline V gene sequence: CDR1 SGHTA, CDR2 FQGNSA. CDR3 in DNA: TGTGCCAGCAGCTTGAGCGGGGGTGAGGAAAACGAGCAGTACTTC. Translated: CASSLSGGEENEQYF.

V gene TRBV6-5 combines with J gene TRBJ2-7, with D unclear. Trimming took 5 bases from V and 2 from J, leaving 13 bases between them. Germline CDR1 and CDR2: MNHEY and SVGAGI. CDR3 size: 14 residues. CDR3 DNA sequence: TGTGCCAGCAGTCCATCAACCGAAGCCTACGAGCAGTACTTC. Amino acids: CASSPSTEAYEQYF.

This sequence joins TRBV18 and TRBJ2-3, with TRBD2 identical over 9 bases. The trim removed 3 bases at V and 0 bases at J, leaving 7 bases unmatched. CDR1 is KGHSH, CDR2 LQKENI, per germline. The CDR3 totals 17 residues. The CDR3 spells CASSPQRGAPSTDTQYF. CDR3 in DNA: TGTGCCAGCTCACCCCAGCGGGGGGCCCCTAGCACAGATACGCAGTATTTT. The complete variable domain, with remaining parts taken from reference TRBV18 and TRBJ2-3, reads NAGVMQNPRHLVRRRGQEARLRCSPMKGHSHVYWYRQLPEEGLKFMVYLQKENIIDESGMPKERFSAEFPKEGPSILRIQQVVRGDSAAYFCASSPQRGAPSTDTQYFGPGTRLTVL.

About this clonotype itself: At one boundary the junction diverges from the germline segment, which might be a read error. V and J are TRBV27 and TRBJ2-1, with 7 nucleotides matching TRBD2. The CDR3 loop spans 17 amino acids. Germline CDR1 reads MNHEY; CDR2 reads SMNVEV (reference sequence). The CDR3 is CTSSLFAGASSYNEQFF. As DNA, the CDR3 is TGTACCAGCAGTTTATTCGCGGGAGCAAGCTCCTACAATGAGCAGTTCTTC.

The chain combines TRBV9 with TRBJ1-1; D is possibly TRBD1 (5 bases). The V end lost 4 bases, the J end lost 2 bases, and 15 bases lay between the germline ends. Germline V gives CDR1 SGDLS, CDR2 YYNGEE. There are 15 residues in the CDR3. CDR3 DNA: TGTGCCAGCAGCATCACCGGGACGGCAAACACTGAAGCTTTCTTT. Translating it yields CASSITGTANTEAFF.

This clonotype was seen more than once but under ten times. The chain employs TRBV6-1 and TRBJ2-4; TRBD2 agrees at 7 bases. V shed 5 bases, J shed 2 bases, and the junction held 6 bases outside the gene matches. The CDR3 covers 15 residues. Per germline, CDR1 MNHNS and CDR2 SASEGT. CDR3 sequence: CASSRDYPSKNIQYF. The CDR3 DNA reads TGTGCCAGCAGTCGGGACTATCCCTCCAAAAACATTCAGTACTTC.

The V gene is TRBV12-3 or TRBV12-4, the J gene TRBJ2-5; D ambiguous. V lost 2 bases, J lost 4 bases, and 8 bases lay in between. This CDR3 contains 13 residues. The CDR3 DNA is TGTGCCAGCAGTTTAAACCAAGGAGAGACCCAGTACTTC. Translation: CASSLNQGETQYF.

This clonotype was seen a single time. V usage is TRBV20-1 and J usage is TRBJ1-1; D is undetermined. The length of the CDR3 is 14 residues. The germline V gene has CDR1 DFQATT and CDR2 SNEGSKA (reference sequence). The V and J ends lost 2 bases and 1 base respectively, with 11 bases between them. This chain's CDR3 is CSARTRGRNTEAFF. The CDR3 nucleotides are TGCAGTGCTAGAACCCGAGGGAGGAACACTGAAGCTTTCTTT.

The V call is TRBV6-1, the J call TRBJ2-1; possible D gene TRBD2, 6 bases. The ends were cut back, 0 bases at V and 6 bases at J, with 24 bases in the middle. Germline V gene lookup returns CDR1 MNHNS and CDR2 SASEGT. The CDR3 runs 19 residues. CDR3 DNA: TGTGCCAGCAGTGAAGCCCCGAGACTAGGATATTCCGTCTCCAATGAGCAGTTCTTC. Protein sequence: CASSEAPRLGYSVSNEQFF.

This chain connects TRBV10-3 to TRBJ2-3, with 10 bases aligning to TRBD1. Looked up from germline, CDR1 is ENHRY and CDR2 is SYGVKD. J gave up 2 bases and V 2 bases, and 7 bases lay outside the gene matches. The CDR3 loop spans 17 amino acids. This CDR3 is CAISETTGGLSTDTQYF. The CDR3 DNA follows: TGTGCCATCAGTGAGACGACAGGGGGCCTTTCCACAGATACGCAGTATTTT.